This TCR beta chain was observed in a study of blood T cells in healthy people across ages. The V segment lost 6 bases and the J segment 2 bases; nucleotides outside the gene matches: 8. The CDR3 is 16 amino acids. Together with a sample-barcoded 5' primer, a J-beta primer mix was included in a second PCR lasting about 7 to 11 cycles. TCRdb reprocessed the 5' RACE reads with MiXCR, giving one entry per CDR3 protein. The table shows 600,000 to 900,000 distinct CDR3 sequences, with 20% to 30% occurring only once. These data were also filed under a second study, of T cells of mothers and their children. Turning to that study: Each 15 ul cDNA reaction used roughly 1.6 ug RNA; all RNA was used.

The sequenced sample consisted of blood. This chain joins TRBV12-3 or TRBV12-4 and TRBJ2-3; 10 positions agree with TRBD2. This TCR was sampled from a boy under 18 in good health. The CDR3 DNA follows: TGTGCCAGCAGCCCCCATAGCGGGGGGTACACAGATACGCAGTATTTT. It codes for CASSPHSGGYTDTQYF.